The present T cell receptor beta chain was sequenced within a study of T cells in Graves' hyperthyroidism and ophthalmopathy. The investigators amplified TCR beta CDR3 regions from RNA transcripts. HTBI primers drove first-round RT-PCR of the TCR CDR3. TCRdb used MiXCR to reprocess the multiplex PCR reads, holding one entry per CDR3 protein. Counted here are under 250,000 distinct CDR3 sequences, approximately 17% occurring once; the ten biggest clones make up roughly 50%. This CDR3 has 16 amino acids. The trim removed 5 bases at V and 3 bases at J, leaving 10 bases unmatched. CDR1 and CDR2 (germline): LNHDA, SQIVND (reference sequence).

This receptor was taken from a man in his forties or fifties with Graves' hyperthyroidism. Input material: blood. V usage is TRBV19 and J usage is TRBJ2-3, with 8 positions matching TRBD2. The CDR3, as DNA: TGTGCCAGTAGTTCCCCGGGGGGGGGAGTGACAGATACGCAGTATTTT. Its translation is CASSSPGGGVTDTQYF.